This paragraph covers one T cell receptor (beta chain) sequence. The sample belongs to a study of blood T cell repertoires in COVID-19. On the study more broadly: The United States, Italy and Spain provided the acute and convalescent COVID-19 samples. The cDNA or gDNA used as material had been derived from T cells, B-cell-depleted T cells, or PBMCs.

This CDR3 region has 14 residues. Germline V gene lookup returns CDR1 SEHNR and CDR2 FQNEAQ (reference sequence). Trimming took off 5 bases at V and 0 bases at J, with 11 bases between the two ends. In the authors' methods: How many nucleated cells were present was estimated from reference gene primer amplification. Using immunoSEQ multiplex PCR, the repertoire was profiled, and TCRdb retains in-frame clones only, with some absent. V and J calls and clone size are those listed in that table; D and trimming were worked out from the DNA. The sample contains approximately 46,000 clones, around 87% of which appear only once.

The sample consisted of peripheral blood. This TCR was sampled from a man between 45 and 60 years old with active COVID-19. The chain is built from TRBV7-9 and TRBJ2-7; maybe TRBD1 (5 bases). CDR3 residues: CASSPRQNSYEQYF. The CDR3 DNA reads TGTGCCAGCAGCCCAAGACAGAACTCCTACGAGCAGTACTTC.